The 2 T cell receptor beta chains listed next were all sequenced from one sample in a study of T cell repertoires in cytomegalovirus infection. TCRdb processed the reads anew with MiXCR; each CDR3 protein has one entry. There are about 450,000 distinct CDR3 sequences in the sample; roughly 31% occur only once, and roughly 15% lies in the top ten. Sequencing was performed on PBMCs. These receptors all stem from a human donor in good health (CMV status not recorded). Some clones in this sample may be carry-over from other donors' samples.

The CDR3 DNA reads TGTGCCATCAGTGTTACAGGGGTCTCTGGGGCCAACGTCCTGACTTTC. This sequence encodes CAISVTGVSGANVLTF. The chain joins TRBV10-3 to TRBJ2-6; 7 bases match TRBD1. Germline V CDR1 and CDR2: ENHRY, SYGVKD. V lost 4 bases to trimming and J lost 0 bases; unmatched junction nucleotides: 3. The CDR3 covers 16 residues.

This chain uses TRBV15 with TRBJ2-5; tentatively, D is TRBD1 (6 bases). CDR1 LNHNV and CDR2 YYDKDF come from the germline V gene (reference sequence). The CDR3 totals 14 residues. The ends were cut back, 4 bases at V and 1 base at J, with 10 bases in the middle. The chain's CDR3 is CATSTWTAQETQYF. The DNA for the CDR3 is TGTGCCACCAGCACCTGGACAGCCCAAGAGACCCAGTACTTC.